This entry lists 16 T cell receptor beta chains sequenced from one sample in a study of Ad26.COV2.S vaccination and SARS-CoV-2 variants. Treatment meaning: about 20 received Ad26.COV2.S at low or high dose, single or two shots; a few received placebo; per-sample allocation not given. Samples analyzed were those drawn on day 63 after the first vaccine or placebo injection. Assay used: immunoSEQ multiplex PCR; TCRdb lists only in-frame clones, some missing. The profile shows 300,000 to 350,000 clones, around 90% of them singletons. The source material was peripheral blood, sampled in a trial of Ad26.COV2.S vaccine versus placebo. The receptors derive from a person aged 18-60 years who received the Ad26.COV2.S COVID-19 vaccine or a placebo.

This clone has only a few counts. The rearrangement joins TRBV6-7 to TRBJ1-1; 7 nucleotides align to TRBD1. TRBV6-7 is designated an ORF whose function remains uncertain. CDR3 length equals 12 residues. With V trimmed by 1 base and J by 10 bases, 3 bases remained unmatched. CDR3 protein: CASSYFRDRAFF. In nucleotides, the CDR3 is TGTGCCAGCAGTTACTTCCGGGACAGAGCTTTCTTT.

The rearrangement uses TRBV4-2 and TRBJ2-3; 7 bases fit TRBD2. The V and J ends lost 4 bases and 4 bases, in that order; junction bases with no gene match: 11. This CDR3 has 16 amino acids. CDR1 is LGHNA and CDR2 is YNFKEQ in the germline V gene. The CDR3 coding sequence is TGTGCCAGCAGCCGACGGGGGGATCCCGGCGCAGATACGCAGTATTTT. It specifies CASSRRGDPGADTQYF.

The genes are TRBV19 and TRBJ2-5, with a tentative D call TRBD1 (6 bases). The CDR3 loop spans 15 amino acids. V was clipped by 6 bases and J by 3 bases, with 17 bases between them. CDR1 and CDR2 (germline): LNHDA, SQIVND (reference sequence). The CDR3 coding sequence is TGTGCCAGTAGACATACGGGACAACGTGAAGAGACCCAGTACTTC. Its translation is CASRHTGQREETQYF.

In its sample, this clone was seen once. The V call is TRBV7-9, the J call TRBJ2-7; TRBD1 is a possible D gene (6 bases). The V and J ends lost 8 bases and 6 bases respectively, with 11 bases between them. The CDR3 runs to 11 residues. The germline V gene encodes CDR1 SEHNR and CDR2 FQNEAQ (reference sequence). The chain's CDR3 is CASGPRGEQYF. The CDR3 coding sequence is TGTGCCAGCGGCCCCAGGGGCGAGCAGTACTTC.

The rearrangement links TRBV5-4 to TRBJ1-2; D might be TRBD1 (6 bases). Trimming removed 9 bases at V and 4 bases at J, with 22 bases between. CDR3 size: 15 residues. CDR1 and CDR2 (germline): SGHNT, YYREEE (reference sequence). The CDR3 DNA reads TGTGCCACCATTTACGGGGGGGCGCGTTCCTATGGCTACACCTTC. It encodes CATIYGGARSYGYTF.

The V gene is TRBV3-1 (or the pseudogene TRBV3-2), the J gene TRBJ2-2, with D tentatively TRBD1 or TRBD2 (5 bases each). This CDR3 is 16 amino acids long. CDR1 and CDR2 (germline): LGHDT, YNNKEL (reference sequence). V was cut by 4 bases and J by 0 bases, with 12 bases left in between. This CDR3 is CASSRTGTTNTGELFF. CDR3 DNA sequence: TGTGCCAGCAGCCGAACCGGGACCACGAACACCGGGGAGCTGTTTTTT.

This chain links TRBV28 with TRBJ1-5; D may be TRBD1 (5 bases). Germline V CDR1 and CDR2: MDHEN, SYDVKM. Trimming took off 6 bases at V and 0 bases at J, with 12 bases between the two ends. This CDR3 has 15 residues. The CDR3 DNA reads as TGTGCCAGCAGGAAGGGGACGGATAGCAATCAGCCCCAGCATTTT. Its protein product is CASRKGTDSNQPQHF. Filled out from reference TRBV28 and TRBJ1-5, the complete variable domain reads DVKVTQSSRYLVKRTGEKVFLECVQDMDHENMFWYRQDPGLGLRLIYFSYDVKMKEKGDIPEGYSVSREKKERFSLILESASTNQTSMYLCASRKGTDSNQPQHFGDGTRLSIL.

The J gene is TRBJ2-5, the V gene TRBV18; 7 nucleotides match TRBD1. The ends lost 4 bases at V and 2 bases at J; junction bases unmatched: 4. Germline CDR1 and CDR2: KGHSH and LQKENI. The CDR3 extends over 14 amino acids. CDR3 nucleotide sequence: TGTGCCAGCTCACTAACAGGGGTACAAGAGACCCAGTACTTC. Its protein is CASSLTGVQETQYF.

The V and J genes are TRBV7-3 and TRBJ2-7; maybe TRBD1 (6 bases). Germline loops: CDR1 SGHTA, CDR2 FQGTGA. This CDR3 has 15 amino acids. V was clipped by 5 bases and J by 4 bases, with 18 bases between them. This chain's CDR3 is CASSPGTRNTYEQYF. DNA of the CDR3: TGTGCCAGCAGCCCCGGGACAAGAAATACTTACGAGCAGTACTTC.

V is TRBV5-6 and J is TRBJ2-7; 9 nucleotides agree with TRBD1. CDR3 length: 14 amino acids. Germline CDR1 SGHDT, CDR2 YYEEEE. J was trimmed by 5 bases and V by 1 base; bases with no gene match: 4. CDR3 region: CASSLTGGPDEQYF. The CDR3 DNA reads as TGTGCCAGCAGCTTGACAGGGGGCCCCGACGAGCAGTACTTC.

This chain connects TRBV7-2 to TRBJ2-5; D gene unclear. The CDR3 consists of 14 residues. The V gene lost 5 bases and the J gene lost 2 bases, with 12 bases spanning the gap. The germline gives CDR1 SGHTA, CDR2 FQGNSA. The CDR3 region is CASSGLIGQETQYF. The CDR3 bases are TGTGCCAGCAGCGGTTTAATCGGACAAGAGACCCAGTACTTC. Drawing the rest from reference TRBV7-2 and TRBJ2-5, the complete variable domain is GAGVSQSPSNKVTEKGKDVELRCDPISGHTALYWYRQSLGQGLEFLIYFQGNSAPDKSGLPSDRFSAERTGGSVSTLTIQRTQQEDSAVYLCASSGLIGQETQYFGPGTRLLVL.

The chain couples TRBV10-3 to TRBJ2-3; no definite D call. V was cut by 2 bases and J by 5 bases, with 14 bases left in between. The length of the CDR3 is 15 residues. CDR1 and CDR2 from the germline V gene are ENHRY and SYGVKD. As DNA, the CDR3 is TGTGCCATCAGTGAGGAGCTTGTAACGGGAGATACGCAGTATTTT. This codes for CAISEELVTGDTQYF.

The chain recombines TRBV9 with TRBJ1-2, with D unclear. This CDR3 has 13 residues. From germline, CDR1 is SGDLS and CDR2 YYNGEE. Trimming took off 0 bases at V and 8 bases at J, with 11 bases between the two ends. This chain's CDR3 is CASSVEEGQGYTF. The CDR3 DNA reads as TGTGCCAGCAGCGTAGAAGAGGGTCAGGGCTACACCTTC.

The V gene is TRBV3-1 (or the pseudogene TRBV3-2), the J gene TRBJ1-1; TRBD1 is a possible D gene (6 bases). CDR1 LGHDT and CDR2 YNNKEL come from the germline V gene (reference sequence). This CDR3 has 14 residues. With 5 bases removed from V and 5 bases from J, the gap between germline ends came to 15 bases. DNA for the CDR3: TGTGCCAGCAGCGAAAGACTAGGGGGGACTGAAGCTTTCTTT. Translated, it gives CASSERLGGTEAFF.

A remark on this clone: Other DNA variants within this sample encode the same CDR3. The V and J genes are TRBV5-6 and TRBJ2-7; 10 nucleotides match TRBD1. Per germline, CDR1 SGHDT and CDR2 YYEEEE. There are 14 residues in the CDR3. After removal of 4 bases from V and 3 bases from J, the junction contained 4 bases not matched to a gene. The CDR3, as DNA: TGTGCCAGCAGCCCGGGACAGGGGAGCTACGAGCAGTACTTC. It is translated as CASSPGQGSYEQYF.

The gene calls are TRBV4-1 and TRBJ2-7; 7 bases fit TRBD1. The CDR3 covers 14 residues. Germline V gene sequence: CDR1 MGHRA, CDR2 YSYEKL. With V trimmed by 1 base and J by 5 bases, 5 bases remained unmatched. The CDR3 protein is CASSQATGKHEQYF. In nucleotides, the CDR3 is TGCGCCAGCAGCCAAGCGACAGGGAAACACGAGCAGTACTTC.